This T cell receptor beta chain was recovered during a study of identical twins. This clonotype was counted at least ten times. The antigen remains undetermined. The length of the CDR3 is 13 residues. V lost 7 bases, J lost 6 bases, and 13 bases lay in between. Unique molecular identifiers were present on the cDNA, which also gained a universal primer site by template switching. TCRdb used MiXCR to reprocess the 5' RACE reads, holding one entry per CDR3 protein. The top ten hold roughly 1.6% of the sample, which has some 600,000 distinct CDR3 sequences, about 7.1% seen once. Overall study results and limits: Possibly, invariant MAIT and iNKT cells partly confounded zero-insertion analyses. The more abundant beta clonotypes in cord blood had fewer insertions, and memory repertoires did not show this.

The data also belong to a second study, concerning yellow fever vaccine responses in identical twins.

V and J are TRBV12-3 or TRBV12-4 and TRBJ1-5, with D possibly matching TRBD1 (6 bases). The sequence was obtained from a woman between 18 and 29 years old in good health. Material: PBMCs. CDR3 region: CASTRGERQPQHF. CDR3 DNA sequence: TGTGCCAGCACCAGGGGTGAACGTCAGCCCCAGCATTTT.